A selection of T cell receptor beta chains follows, all from one sample in a study of post-analysis software for immune sequencing data. One entry per CDR3 protein results from TCRdb running MiXCR on the PCR reads. The data show hundreds of thousands of distinct CDR3 sequences, with roughly 27% seen just once and under 0.7% held by the top ten. Sequenced material: blood. The receptors were sampled from a girl aged 10-17 years with multiple sclerosis. The CDR3 runs from the conserved cysteine through the conserved F or W. A D gene is named only where the DNA matches it firmly. Only some rows state a clone size, as once, few, many or a class for expanded clones.

v_gene: TRBV7-9
d_gene: .
abundance: .
j_gene: TRBJ2-5
CDR3aa: CASTLGGPRQEAQYF
CDR3nt: TGTGCCAGCACCCTCGGCGGCCCCCGTCAAGAGGCCCAGTACTTC

v_gene: TRBV4-1
d_gene: TRBD2
abundance: .
j_gene: TRBJ2-1
CDR3aa: CASSPGAAGVMDEQFF
CDR3nt: TGCGCCAGCAGCCCCGGAGCAGCGGGAGTTATGGATGAGCAGTTCTTC

v_gene: TRBV3-1
d_gene: TRBD2
abundance: few
j_gene: TRBJ2-3
CDR3aa: CASSQDGRGSTDTQYF
CDR3nt: TGTGCCAGCAGCCAAGACGGGCGGGGGAGCACAGATACGCAGTATTTT

v_gene: TRBV20-1
d_gene: .
abundance: few
j_gene: TRBJ1-1
CDR3aa: CSLWRTNTEAFF
CDR3nt: TGCAGTCTTTGGAGGACCAACACTGAAGCTTTCTTT

v_gene: TRBV10-3
d_gene: .
abundance: once
j_gene: TRBJ1-1
CDR3aa: CAISESPVDLGTEAFF
CDR3nt: TGTGCCATCAGTGAGTCGCCAGTTGACCTAGGCACTGAAGCTTTCTTT

v_gene: TRBV6-5
d_gene: TRBD2
abundance: .
j_gene: TRBJ2-1
CDR3aa: CATTGLAGGFGNEQFF
CDR3nt: TGTGCCACAACGGGGCTAGCGGGAGGTTTCGGCAATGAGCAGTTCTTC

v_gene: TRBV27
d_gene: TRBD2
abundance: few
j_gene: TRBJ2-1
CDR3aa: CASSLSAGDLPEQFF
CDR3nt: TGTGCCAGCAGTTTATCAGCGGGAGACTTGCCCGAGCAGTTCTTC

v_gene: TRBV15
d_gene: .
abundance: .
j_gene: TRBJ2-5
CDR3aa: CATSRGPFVAGLQETQYF
CDR3nt: TGTGCCACCAGCAGAGGCCCTTTTGTTGCAGGACTCCAAGAGACCCAGTACTTC

v_gene: TRBV29-1
d_gene: TRBD1
abundance: many
j_gene: TRBJ2-7
CDR3aa: CSVADRGSHHEQYF
CDR3nt: TGCAGCGTTGCGGACAGGGGGTCACACCACGAGCAGTACTTC

v_gene: TRBV6-9
d_gene: TRBD1
abundance: .
j_gene: TRBJ1-2
CDR3aa: CASRRQGAVGYGYTF
CDR3nt: TGTGCCAGCAGACGACAGGGGGCCGTTGGCTATGGCTACACCTTC

v_gene: TRBV20-1
d_gene: .
abundance: many
j_gene: TRBJ2-3
CDR3aa: CSARSPSTDTQYF
CDR3nt: TGCAGTGCTAGGTCTCCTAGCACAGATACGCAGTATTTT

v_gene: TRBV3-1
d_gene: TRBD2
abundance: few
j_gene: TRBJ2-7
CDR3aa: CASSQEREWSHEQYF
CDR3nt: TGTGCCAGCAGCCAAGAGCGGGAGTGGAGCCACGAGCAGTACTTC

v_gene: TRBV5-6
d_gene: .
abundance: few
j_gene: TRBJ2-1
CDR3aa: CASSPPPGDQGYNEQFF
CDR3nt: TGTGCCAGCAGCCCCCCCCCAGGGGATCAGGGCTACAATGAGCAGTTCTTC

v_gene: TRBV4-1
d_gene: .
abundance: .
j_gene: TRBJ2-7
CDR3aa: CASSQGQAGSYEQYF
CDR3nt: TGCGCCAGCAGCCAAGGTCAAGCTGGGTCCTACGAGCAGTACTTC

v_gene: TRBV20-1
d_gene: .
abundance: few
j_gene: TRBJ2-5
CDR3aa: CSASVTGLGQTQYF
CDR3nt: TGCAGTGCTAGCGTCACAGGGTTAGGGCAGACCCAGTACTTC

v_gene: TRBV7-9
d_gene: TRBD1
abundance: .
j_gene: TRBJ2-5
CDR3aa: CASTLSRTGGETQYF
CDR3nt: TGTGCCAGCACACTATCCAGGACAGGGGGAGAGACCCAGTACTTC

v_gene: TRBV6-5
d_gene: TRBD2
abundance: few
j_gene: TRBJ2-1
CDR3aa: CASSYPGTSGRNEQFF
CDR3nt: TGTGCCAGCAGTTACCCTGGGACTAGCGGGAGAAATGAGCAGTTCTTC

v_gene: TRBV27
d_gene: .
abundance: .
j_gene: TRBJ2-4
CDR3aa: CASRTGGNIQYF
CDR3nt: TGTGCCAGCAGAACGGGCGGGAACATTCAGTACTTC

v_gene: TRBV7-9
d_gene: .
abundance: .
j_gene: TRBJ2-1
CDR3aa: CASSLPLAQTIYNEQFF
CDR3nt: TGTGCCAGCAGCTTACCCCTGGCTCAAACAATCTACAATGAGCAGTTCTTC

v_gene: TRBV12-3/TRBV12-4
d_gene: .
abundance: .
j_gene: TRBJ1-5
CDR3aa: CASSSYSLNQPQHF
CDR3nt: TGTGCCAGCAGTTCCTACAGTTTAAATCAGCCCCAGCATTTT

v_gene: TRBV10-3
d_gene: .
abundance: .
j_gene: TRBJ2-5
CDR3aa: CAITLGPNQGRVTQYF
CDR3nt: TGTGCCATCACCCTGGGACCAAATCAGGGACGGGTGACCCAGTACTTC

v_gene: TRBV5-1
d_gene: TRBD1
abundance: few
j_gene: TRBJ2-3
CDR3aa: CASSPEGQGTSDTQYF
CDR3nt: TGCGCCAGCAGCCCTGAGGGACAGGGGACATCAGATACGCAGTATTTT

v_gene: TRBV20-1
d_gene: .
abundance: few
j_gene: TRBJ2-7
CDR3aa: CSASPPLAVSYEQYF
CDR3nt: TGCAGTGCTAGTCCTCCCTTAGCGGTATCCTACGAGCAGTACTTC

v_gene: TRBV5-1
d_gene: .
abundance: few
j_gene: TRBJ2-3
CDR3aa: CASSMISSAGSDTQYF
CDR3nt: TGCGCCAGCAGCATGATCTCCAGTGCTGGGTCAGATACGCAGTATTTT

v_gene: TRBV4-1
d_gene: .
abundance: .
j_gene: TRBJ2-3
CDR3aa: CASSQTSGEDTQYF
CDR3nt: TGCGCCAGCAGCCAAACCTCCGGGGAGGATACGCAGTATTTT

v_gene: TRBV12-5
d_gene: TRBD1
abundance: .
j_gene: TRBJ2-1
CDR3aa: CASGLGQGAFGNEQFF
CDR3nt: TGTGCTAGTGGCCTCGGACAGGGGGCGTTTGGGAATGAGCAGTTCTTC

v_gene: TRBV10-3
d_gene: .
abundance: .
j_gene: TRBJ2-7
CDR3aa: CAISESGRGAYGQYF
CDR3nt: TGTGCCATCAGTGAGTCTGGGAGAGGGGCCTACGGGCAGTACTTC

v_gene: TRBV20-1
d_gene: TRBD2
abundance: .
j_gene: TRBJ2-7
CDR3aa: CSARDTSGAYEQYF
CDR3nt: TGCAGTGCTAGAGATACTAGCGGGGCCTACGAGCAGTACTTC

v_gene: TRBV19
d_gene: .
abundance: .
j_gene: TRBJ1-2
CDR3aa: CASRGGPRNGYTF
CDR3nt: TGTGCCAGCCGGGGAGGCCCGAGGAATGGCTACACCTTC